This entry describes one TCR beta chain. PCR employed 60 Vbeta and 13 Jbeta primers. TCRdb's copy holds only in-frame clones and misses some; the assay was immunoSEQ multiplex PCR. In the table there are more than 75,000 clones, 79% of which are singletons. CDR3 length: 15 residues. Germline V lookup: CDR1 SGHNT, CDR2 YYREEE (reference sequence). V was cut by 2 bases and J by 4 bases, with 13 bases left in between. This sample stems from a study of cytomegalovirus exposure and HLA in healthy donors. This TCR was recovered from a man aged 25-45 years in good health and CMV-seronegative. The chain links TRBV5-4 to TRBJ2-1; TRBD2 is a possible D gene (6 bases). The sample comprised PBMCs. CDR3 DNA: TGTGCCAGCAGCTTCGGAGGGAGCCTTTACAATGAGCAGTTCTTC. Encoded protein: CASSFGGSLYNEQFF.